This T cell receptor beta chain was profiled in a study of T-cell memory formation after mild COVID-19. Looking at the study overall: TCR clustering was largely donor specific.

Germline CDR1 reads SQVTM; CDR2 reads ANQGSEA. Trimming took 1 base from V and 3 from J; bases not matched to a gene: 11. CDR3 length: 16 residues. TCRdb reanalysed the 5' RACE reads using MiXCR and keeps one entry per CDR3 protein. The top ten hold about a fifth of the sample, which has about 290,000 distinct CDR3 sequences, roughly 15% seen once. The sequence was obtained from a man between 18 and 35 years old who had mild COVID-19 (a few samples of this study predate the infection). Cell type and time point are not known. The sequencing sample was made of PBMCs or a T cell subset sorted from them (not recorded which). The V and J genes are TRBV29-1 and TRBJ2-7, with 8 nucleotides matching TRBD1. The CDR3 here is CSVEGAPGQVNYEQYF. DNA of the CDR3: TGCAGCGTTGAAGGGGCTCCGGGACAGGTCAACTACGAGCAGTACTTC.